One and the same sample provided the 4 T cell receptor beta chains below, sequenced in a study of cytotoxic CD8 clonotypes in ibrutinib-treated CLL. Libraries were prepared by immunoSEQ multiplex PCR; TCRdb keeps only in-frame clonotypes and omits some of them. The sample includes around 91,000 clones, roughly 84% seen only once; the top ten take 5.4%. Sample: PBMCs, taken before ibrutinib treatment. Source of these receptors: a human donor with chronic lymphocytic leukemia.

This clone was counted between two and nine times. DNA for the CDR3: TGTGCCAGCGACGTAGAGAACTATGGCTACACCTTC. This sequence encodes CASDVENYGYTF. The chain joins TRBV2 to TRBJ1-2; D uncertain. The V gene's germline CDR1 is SNHLY and CDR2 FYNNEI. The CDR3 spans 12 residues. Trimming cost V 8 bases and J 2 bases, with 9 bases left between them.

V gene TRBV10-2 combines with J gene TRBJ1-2; 10 nucleotides line up with TRBD1. The CDR3 is made up of 14 amino acids. Germline V CDR1 and CDR2: WSHSY, SAAADI. Trimming removed 4 bases from V and 4 bases from J; junction bases left unmatched: 3. This CDR3 is CASSADRGIYGYTF. The CDR3 DNA follows: TGCGCCAGCAGTGCGGACAGGGGGATCTATGGCTACACCTTC.

V gene TRBV28 combines with J gene TRBJ1-5; tentatively, D is TRBD1 (5 bases). Germline CDR1 reads MDHEN; CDR2 reads SYDVKM. This CDR3 has 15 residues. V dropped 6 bases and J dropped 2 bases, with 14 bases sitting between them. The CDR3 region has the DNA TGTGCCAGCAGCCAAACTTTAGGGGGCAATCAGCCCCAGCATTTT. The encoded protein is CASSQTLGGNQPQHF.

DNA of the CDR3: TGCGCCAGCAGCCTAACGGGGGACAGGGCCGGTGGCTACACCTTC. Its protein product is CASSLTGDRAGGYTF. The chain combines TRBV5-1 with TRBJ1-2, with TRBD1 identical over 9 bases. The CDR3 consists of 15 residues. Germline CDR1 is SGHRS and CDR2 is YFSETQ. The V segment lost 4 bases and the J segment 7 bases; nucleotides outside the gene matches: 11. Complete variable domain (other parts from reference TRBV5-1 and TRBJ1-2): KAGVTQTPRYLIKTRGQQVTLSCSPISGHRSVSWYQQTPGQGLQFLFEYFSETQRNKGNFPGRFSGRQFSNSRSEMNVSTLELGDSALYLCASSLTGDRAGGYTFGSGTRLTVV.